The source of this T cell receptor beta chain is a study of shared clonotypes between healthy human individuals. For the study at large: Donors had three CD4 naive, three CD4 memory, two CD8 naive and one CD8 memory plate apiece.

Naive CD8 cells lacked CD45RO and underwent positive selection for CCR7, leaving out terminally differentiated effector memory CD45RA+ cells. The CDR3 sequence is 15 residues long. The J segment lost 4 bases and the V segment lost 6 bases, leaving 10 bases of the junction unmatched. Germline V lookup: CDR1 MNHEY, CDR2 SVGAGI. Some clones are missing from TCRdb's copy, which holds only in-frame ones; the method was immunoSEQ multiplex PCR. The data hold approximately 740,000 clones, with 85% to 95% observed a single time. The rearrangement uses TRBV6-5 and TRBJ2-7; TRBD2 matches 9 bases. Specimen: naive CD8+ T cells sorted from blood. The clonotype was recovered from a man younger than 45 in good health. CDR3 sequence (DNA): TGTGCCAGCAGATCAACTCTAGCGGGGTTTTACGAGCAGTACTTC. Translation gives CASRSTLAGFYEQYF.